This TCR beta chain came from a study of cytomegalovirus exposure and HLA in healthy donors. Trimming took off 3 bases at V and 0 bases at J, with 12 bases between the two ends. The CDR3 has 16 amino acids. Germline V lookup: CDR1 SGHVS, CDR2 FQNEAQ. To note about this clone: Its specificity is not known.

Study-level points and caveats: Specificity of a few CMV-associated chains for CMV antigens was verified in vitro.

The PCR made use of 60 Vbeta and 13 Jbeta primers. The method was immunoSEQ multiplex PCR; TCRdb's version includes in-frame clones alone and lacks a portion of them. The sample consists of 35,000 to 45,000 clones, about 72% of them appearing once. Source material: PBMCs. The sequence was obtained from a woman aged 25 to 45 in good health and CMV-seropositive. V usage is TRBV7-8 and J usage is TRBJ2-1; D unclear. CDR3 DNA: TGTGCCAGCAGCTTTAGCTACGAGATCTCCTACAATGAGCAGTTCTTC. As protein: CASSFSYEISYNEQFF.